This entry lists 23 T cell receptor beta chains sequenced from one sample in a study of regulatory T cells in long-lasting Graves disease. As to time point: newly diagnosed GD, antithyroid drugs for less than 3 months. RNA from PBMCs was the source of the TCR library. To make TCR beta libraries, researchers used iRepertoire HTBI primers and Arm-PCR of CDR3 regions. TCRdb ran MiXCR on the multiplex PCR reads and lists one entry per CDR3 protein. The sample records 350,000 to 500,000 distinct CDR3 sequences, 11% to 15% being singletons. The sample also formed part of further work on T cells in Graves' hyperthyroidism and ophthalmopathy.

This specimen consisted of peripheral blood mononuclear cells (PBMCs), obtained at new diagnosis, from a patient treated with antithyroid drugs. The receptors were gathered from a woman between 45 and 65 years old with Graves disease.

This clonotype was recorded many times. The chain couples TRBV5-1 to TRBJ2-3, with 12 bases matching TRBD2. Per germline, CDR1 SGHRS and CDR2 YFSETQ. Trimming at V came to 3 bases and at J to 4 bases, leaving 6 bases not matched to a gene. The CDR3 contains 16 residues. The CDR3 sequence: CASSYQLAGGPDTQYF. CDR3 DNA: TGCGCCAGCAGCTACCAACTAGCGGGAGGCCCAGATACGCAGTATTTT.

The rearrangement links TRBV19 to TRBJ2-6; 7 bases are a match to TRBD1. CDR1 is LNHDA and CDR2 is SQIVND in the germline V gene (reference sequence). CDR3 length: 13 residues. Trimming at V came to 7 bases and at J to 14 bases, leaving 11 bases not matched to a gene. The CDR3 nucleotides are TGTGCCAGTAAAACCCCGGGACAGCCTCTCCTGACTTTC. It is translated as CASKTPGQPLLTF.

V usage is TRBV7-9 and J usage is TRBJ2-1, with 9 bases lining up with TRBD2. The CDR3 covers 16 residues. CDR1 SEHNR and CDR2 FQNEAQ come from the germline V gene (reference sequence). V shed 0 bases and J 6 bases; nucleotides not matched to a gene: 6. In DNA form, the CDR3 reads TGTGCCAGCAGCTTAGCGCTAGGCGGGAGGGCCAATGAGCAGTTCTTC. It codes for CASSLALGGRANEQFF. The variable domain in full, completed from reference TRBV7-9 and TRBJ2-1, reads DTGVSQNPRHKITKRGQNVTFRCDPISEHNRLYWYRQTLGQGPEFLTYFQNEAQLEKSRLLSDRFSAERPKGSFSTLEIQRTEQGDSAMYLCASSLALGGRANEQFFGPGTRLTVL.

The V call is TRBV7-7, the J call TRBJ2-3; TRBD2 matches at 9 bases. Germline lookup yields CDR1 SSHAT and CDR2 FNYEAQ (reference sequence). The CDR3 has 16 residues. The junction had 4 bases not matched to a gene; V was cut back by 1 base and J by 2 bases. In DNA, the CDR3 is TGTGCCAGCAGCTTAGGTAGCGGGAGAACCACAGATACGCAGTATTTT. This translates into CASSLGSGRTTDTQYF.

This clonotype was seen at least ten times. V is TRBV28 and J is TRBJ1-4; the D gene is possibly TRBD1 (5 bases). The germline gives CDR1 MDHEN, CDR2 SYDVKM. This CDR3 contains 14 residues. V gave up 3 bases and J gave up 10 bases, with 15 bases separating them. The CDR3 protein is CASSLEGSVGKLFF. CDR3 coding DNA: TGTGCCAGCAGTTTGGAGGGGTCCGTGGGAAAACTGTTTTTT.

The table lists this clonotype with a few counts. The CDR3 DNA reads as TGTGCCAGCGCTCCGGGACAGGGAGGCGGGAGCTCCTACAATGAGCAGTTCTTC. It codes for CASAPGQGGGSSYNEQFF. The chain is built from TRBV27 and TRBJ2-1; 9 nucleotides match TRBD1. The CDR3 contains 18 residues. V shed 8 bases and J 0 bases; nucleotides not matched to a gene: 14. Germline CDR1 reads MNHEY; CDR2 reads SMNVEV (reference sequence).

The rearrangement links TRBV19 to TRBJ1-5; D not certain. CDR1 and CDR2 (germline): LNHDA, SQIVND (reference sequence). The ends were cut back, 1 base at V and 0 bases at J, with 13 bases in the middle. The CDR3 covers 17 residues. The DNA of the CDR3 is TGTGCCAGTAGTATAGGGTACGGCAGCTATAGCAATCAGCCCCAGCATTTT. Translation gives CASSIGYGSYSNQPQHF.

In this sample, this clonotype turned up many times. J is TRBJ2-2 and V is TRBV5-1, with D possibly TRBD1 on 6 matching bases. Germline V gene lookup returns CDR1 SGHRS and CDR2 YFSETQ. Trimming pared 4 bases from V and 6 bases from J, leaving 16 bases between. The CDR3 contains 15 residues. CDR3 bases: TGCGCCAGCAGCCCGGCGAGTGAGGGGGCCGGGGAGCTGTTTTTT. It encodes CASSPASEGAGELFF.

This clonotype occurred many times. The gene calls are TRBV3-1 and TRBJ2-2; D uncertain. The CDR3 runs to 16 residues. The germline CDR1 and CDR2 sequences are LGHDT and YNNKEL (reference sequence). Trimming stripped 4 bases from V and 4 bases from J, with 16 bases between. The CDR3 loop is CASSPTPKDSTGELFF. Here the CDR3 DNA reads TGTGCCAGCAGCCCGACACCGAAAGATTCCACCGGGGAGCTGTTTTTT.

This clonotype has more than one count but fewer than ten. The genes are TRBV20-1 and TRBJ2-1; maybe TRBD1 (5 bases). There are 12 residues in the CDR3. V shed 3 bases and J shed 2 bases, with 5 bases lying between them. Per germline, CDR1 DFQATT and CDR2 SNEGSKA (reference sequence). CDR3 amino acids: CSARGPYNEQFF. The CDR3 nucleotides read TGCAGTGCTAGGGGGCCCTACAATGAGCAGTTCTTC.

The J gene is TRBJ2-3, the V gene TRBV6-1, with D tentatively TRBD2 (7 bases). CDR3 size: 15 residues. Per germline, CDR1 MNHNS and CDR2 SASEGT. Trimming cost V 2 bases and J 4 bases, with 13 bases left between them. The CDR3 reads CASSESGGAADTQYF. CDR3 in DNA: TGTGCCAGCAGTGAAAGTGGGGGGGCAGCAGATACGCAGTATTTT.

In regard to this clonotype: A read error may account for a junction end that differs from germline. The rearrangement joins TRBV28 to TRBJ2-1; D assignment may be TRBD1 or TRBD2 (5 bases each). Germline V gene lookup returns CDR1 MDHEN and CDR2 SYDVKM. The CDR3 has 15 amino acids. In DNA, the CDR3 is TGTGCCAGCAGTCCCGGGGCAGGGTCTTACAATGTGCAGTTCTTC. Encoded protein: CASSPGAGSYNVQFF.

This clonotype was picked up one time. The chain couples TRBV18 to TRBJ1-6, with D possibly matching TRBD1 (6 bases). Looked up from germline, CDR1 is KGHSH and CDR2 is LQKENI. Trimming took off 2 bases at V and 11 bases at J, with 19 bases between the two ends. This CDR3 spans 16 amino acids. The CDR3 sequence: CASSPSEQGSYPPLHF. DNA for the CDR3: TGTGCCAGCTCACCAAGTGAACAGGGTTCATACCCACCCCTCCACTTT. Variable domain in full (rest from reference TRBV18 and TRBJ1-6): NAGVMQNPRHLVRRRGQEARLRCSPMKGHSHVYWYRQLPEEGLKFMVYLQKENIIDESGMPKERFSAEFPKEGPSILRIQQVVRGDSAAYFCASSPSEQGSYPPLHFGNGTRLTVT.

This clonotype was seen repeatedly, ten times or more. V usage is TRBV30 and J usage is TRBJ2-1, with 11 bases matching TRBD2. The junction had 4 bases not matched to a gene; V was cut back by 4 bases and J by 8 bases. Germline CDR1 and CDR2: GTSNPN and SVGIG (reference sequence). The CDR3 is 13 amino acids. The CDR3 DNA reads as TGTGCCTGGACTAGCGGGAGGAACTATGAGCAGTTCTTC. Amino acids: CAWTSGRNYEQFF.

The chain employs TRBV19 and TRBJ2-7; D may be TRBD1 (6 bases). CDR1 LNHDA and CDR2 SQIVND come from the germline V gene (reference sequence). The germline V and J ends were trimmed by 1 base and 5 bases, with 9 bases remaining between them. There are 13 residues in the CDR3. For the CDR3, the DNA is TGTGCCAGTAGTATAGTGGACAGTAACGAGCAGTACTTC. Residues: CASSIVDSNEQYF.

This clonotype was counted many times. Here the CDR3 DNA reads TGTGCCTGGACTGACGGGGGAGTTTACGAGCAGTACTTC. Translated: CAWTDGGVYEQYF. The V and J genes are TRBV30 and TRBJ2-7, with D possibly matching TRBD2 (6 bases). Germline loops: CDR1 GTSNPN, CDR2 SVGIG (reference sequence). This CDR3 comprises 13 residues. With 4 bases removed from V and 4 bases from J, the gap between germline ends came to 14 bases.

This clonotype was found a few times. The rearrangement uses TRBV27 and TRBJ1-3, with no clear D. Germline CDR1 reads MNHEY; CDR2 reads SMNVEV (reference sequence). The CDR3 has 15 residues. The V gene lost 6 bases and the J gene lost 2 bases, with 14 bases spanning the gap. The CDR3 protein is CASSKDGGPGNTIYF. DNA of the CDR3: TGTGCCAGCAGCAAGGATGGAGGTCCTGGAAACACCATATATTTT.

This clonotype was seen more than once but under ten times. CDR3 bases: TGTGCCAGCAGCTTCGACAGGGGTGGTAATCAGCCCCAGCATTTT. Its translation: CASSFDRGGNQPQHF. The rearrangement links TRBV7-2 to TRBJ1-5; 8 bases are a match to TRBD1. V shed 3 bases and J 4 bases; nucleotides not matched to a gene: 5. This CDR3 region has 15 residues. Germline CDR1 reads SGHTA; CDR2 reads FQGNSA.

This clonotype has a handful of counts. This may stem from a read error, because a much larger clone lies one nucleotide away. V gene TRBV18 combines with J gene TRBJ1-5; D unclear. Germline lookup yields CDR1 KGHSH and CDR2 LQKENI. V lost 0 bases, J lost 2 bases, and 8 bases lay in between. The CDR3 runs to 15 residues. The CDR3 reads CASSPPTDGNQPQHF. The CDR3 DNA reads as TGTGCCAGCTCACCACCGACGGATGGCAATCAGCCCCAGCATTTT.

This clonotype was counted between two and nine times. The genes are TRBV28 and TRBJ1-4, with a tentative D call TRBD1 (5 bases). V was pared by 7 bases and J by 6 bases, with 15 bases between. The germline CDR1 and CDR2 sequences are MDHEN and SYDVKM. The CDR3 runs to 14 residues. DNA of the CDR3: TGTGCCAGCAATCCGAACGGGGGGTATGAAAAACTGTTTTTT. It yields the protein CASNPNGGYEKLFF.

This clonotype has more than one count but fewer than ten. The gene calls are TRBV19 and TRBJ1-5; TRBD1 matches at 11 bases. After removal of 0 bases from V and 5 bases from J, the junction contained 3 bases not matched to a gene. Germline loops: CDR1 LNHDA, CDR2 SQIVND (reference sequence). This CDR3 comprises 16 residues. CDR3 sequence reads: CASSIDGQGAYQPQHF. CDR3 DNA sequence: TGTGCCAGTAGTATAGATGGACAGGGGGCCTATCAGCCCCAGCATTTT.

The genes are TRBV12-3 or TRBV12-4 and TRBJ2-1, with D perhaps assigned TRBD1 or TRBD2 (5 bases each). CDR3 length: 15 residues. V lost 1 base and J 2 bases, leaving 9 bases between the germline ends. CDR3 in amino acids: CASSLGDGTYNEQFF. In DNA form, the CDR3 reads TGTGCCAGCAGTTTAGGGGACGGCACCTACAATGAGCAGTTCTTC.

As for this clonotype: Given a much more abundant clone one base away, this may be a read error. Given the absence of the conserved phenylalanine or tryptophan at the CDR3 end, a read error is likely. The V gene is TRBV5-6, the J gene TRBJ1-1; D is undetermined. The CDR3 length is 13 residues. CDR1 SGHDT and CDR2 YYEEEE come from the germline V gene. V was pared by 2 bases and J by 3 bases, with 8 bases between. The CDR3 region is CASSFDDYTEAFL. The CDR3 DNA is TGTGCCAGCAGCTTTGATGACTACACTGAAGCTTTCCTT.